This T cell receptor beta chain was identified during a study of cytomegalovirus exposure and HLA in healthy donors (dated by TCRdb to about 2017). Background for the entire study: An earlier analysis of some 620 of the donors reported 250 to 300 Gb of sequence data and 90 million to 120 million unique TCR beta sequences obtained from about 170 million T cells. About 280 gigabases of sequencing data and around 90 million unique TCR sequences made up an early release that covered 500 to 650 HLA-typed donors. Among the roughly 380 genotyped donors, approximately 77% belonged to the genetic ancestry cluster associated with self-reported Caucasian donors. The aim of the study was to test whether cataloging public T cell receptors could identify signatures of past pathogen exposure. Using immunosequencing, the study profiled T cell repertoires from 666 subjects and related those repertoires to cytomegalovirus serostatus. Besides the first cohort of 500 to 700 subjects, a separate validation cohort made up of over 100 different subjects was used. To predict cytomegalovirus infection status, the study combined high-throughput TCR immunosequencing, statistical association of individual TCRs with disease status, and machine learning. A later analysis re-analyzed previously published TCR beta repertoires from 660 or so donors and added high-resolution HLA genotyping to study TCR occurrence patterns. Rather than drawing on any new phenotypic data, the later analysis identified candidate immune exposures from TCR beta sequences and the way those sequences occurred across donors. In an earlier analysis of a few hundred of the donors, high-throughput TCR beta sequencing was used to judge whether each TCR beta V gene segment behaved as functional or pseudogenic. Donor age, sex, ethnicity and CMV serostatus were compiled together with the repertoire data. A later genetic analysis took genome-wide SNP genotypes for about 55% of the 666 donors and used that subset as a discovery cohort. All discovery cohort repertoires had been generated on a single sequencing platform. Both class I and class II loci were covered by HLA typing, at four-digit resolution. Typing coverage differed by locus: A, B, C, DRB1 and DQB1 were typed in about 620-640 donors, DQA1 in roughly 500, DPA1 in around 580, and DPB1 in 472. Five DR-DQ haplotypes were treated as single units for association and clustering because of strong linkage in the cohort. On average, roughly 240,000 unique TCR beta nucleotide sequences were sequenced per donor among some 420 genotyped donors of the cohort, with about 17% of those sequences being non-productive. Paper-wide results and their limitations: Assigning TCR associations to individual alleles was difficult when HLA alleles, especially DR and DQ, strongly co-occurred. Compared with equally common non-associated chains, HLA-associated TCR beta chains in a later analysis were more clonally expanded and had lower generation probabilities. Most TCR sequences were observed very rarely across donors, whereas some public TCRs were present in many individuals. In vitro tests confirmed that a few of the cytomegalovirus-associated TCR beta chains recognize cytomegalovirus antigens. Specific HLA alleles were associated with more than 15,000 TCR beta sequences at a false discovery rate of 0.05 in a later analysis. HLA typing was unavailable for some donors at each locus, so association tests used only the typed subset. In a later analysis, TCR association rates were found to vary across HLA loci, with the most associated TCRs seen for DRB1 alleles and the fewest for HLA-C alleles. According to a later analysis, parvovirus B19, influenza, CMV and Epstein-Barr virus appeared linked to several top co-occurrence clusters. A later genetic analysis reported fewer N-insertions in productive TCRs among donors in an Asian-associated ancestry cluster than the roughly 640-donor mean. The study listed 164 TCR beta chains as associated with cytomegalovirus. Approximately 16 rarely observed V segments, including chromosome 9 orphons, were excluded from the earlier analysis of just under 600 of the donors because counts were too low. In an earlier analysis of about 540 of the donors, most TCR beta V segments were observed in productive rearrangements about 87% or about 30% of the time, broadly matching IMGT annotations. CMV serostatus was the only immune exposure information available for the cohort. A cluster of highly shared sequence variants was judged likely to be a technical artifact of the sequencing pipeline. The authors suggested that the approach could potentially be extended to other disease states and immunological phenotypes. In both the original and validation cohorts, the classifier was reported to diagnose cytomegalovirus status with high specificity and sensitivity. The presence/absence analyses assumed that sequencing depth was roughly uniform across donors, and that assumption may not be true. Correlated functional status among segregating V segments might be attributable to linkage disequilibrium, but an unknown experimental factor could not be ruled out. In a later analysis, most CMV-associated TCR beta chains were found to appear HLA-restricted, with HLA associations seemingly driven largely by CMV exposure. A further reported finding was that TCR beta sequences accurately predicted the HLA-A and HLA-B alleles for most subjects in the first cohort. A later genetic analysis associated a missense DCLRE1C variant with V-gene and J-gene trimming of TCR beta chains, and an independent cohort replicated the association. In this cohort, only TCR beta chains were sequenced, and detectable features were limited by the absence of alpha or paired-chain data.

In total, 666 healthy bone marrow donors made up the cohort. All cohort members were sampled while nominally healthy, although unrecorded immune exposures were likely present. The donor was CMV seronegative and belonged to the group of roughly 330 seronegative cohort members. A peripheral blood sample was collected from each donor, and TCR beta sequencing was performed on peripheral blood mononuclear cells. Genomic DNA was extracted from the blood cell samples with the Qiagen DNeasy Blood Extraction Kit. A word on this clone: Its cognate antigen has yet to be identified. No base quality information exists; no much larger clone differs at one position.

Libraries were constructed by the immunoSEQ multiplex PCR assay. For the multiplex PCR, a mixture combining 60 forward primers for TCR Vbeta segments and 13 reverse primers for TCR Jbeta segments was used. A multiplex PCR assay on genomic DNA amplified the CDR3 region of rearranged TCR beta genes. Amplified TCR beta libraries were sequenced as 87-base-pair reads on the Illumina HiSeq System. Regarding the original processing steps: A later analysis tallied tens of millions of unique TCR beta chains across the roughly 610 repertoires, and about 10 million of those chains were shared by two or more donors. Raw reads were error-corrected and collapsed into unique sequences by a nearest-neighbor algorithm in which closely related sequences were merged to remove PCR and sequencing errors. CDR3 sequences were aligned to IMGT reference sequences to assign V, D and J gene segments. Each retained sequence needed at least a six-nucleotide match to both a V gene segment and a J gene segment. A rearrangement counted as productive if the CDR3 had no stop codons and remained in frame with V and J, and every other rearrangement counted as non-productive. CDR3 was defined according to IMGT convention as the region running from the second conserved V-encoded cysteine to the conserved J-encoded phenylalanine. The earlier analysis of some 580 of the donors excluded any sequence lacking an unambiguous match to a single V gene segment. In an earlier analysis of 587 of the donors, V segments were called functional above 56.7% productive rearrangements and were called segregating when the between-donor standard deviation exceeded 5%. A statistical classification framework was built to diagnose cytomegalovirus status from the catalog of TCR beta chain sequences. A later analysis assigned V and J genes by comparing TCR nucleotide sequences with IMGT/GENE-DB human TR gene sequences. A later analysis assigned CDR3 sequences and most-parsimonious VDJ recombination scenarios with the TCRdist pipeline. In a later analysis, each TCR beta chain was defined by its CDR3 amino acid sequence together with its V-gene family, and reads without a unique V-gene family were excluded. As a way to deal with suspected cross-contamination and a sequencing artifact, a later analysis dropped under 600 nucleotide sequences that were highly shared and had low generation probability. A later analysis calculated a clonal expansion index for each public chain from normalized within-repertoire ranks of inferred template counts. Generation probabilities in a later analysis came from a VDJ recombination model fitted to out-of-frame rearrangements, and those results were checked against IGoR. A later analysis scored TCR-TCR, TCR-HLA and TCR-CMV co-occurrence with hypergeometric tests, applying a repertoire-size bias correction to TCR pairs. False discovery rates were estimated in a later analysis by permuting HLA or CMV assignments 20 times. In a later analysis, co-occurring TCRs were grouped using DBSCAN, with TCRdist sequence similarity added in when clustering inside HLA-allele-positive subsets. Repertoires with fewer than 30,000 or more than 120,000 public chains were left out of co-occurrence clustering, as were about 5 repertoires with anomalous nucleotide sharing. Here the immuneACCESS table is served through TCRdb, limited to in-frame sequences with V and J called. Missing clones are a known gap in these copies; in checked studies unresolved V genes cover under half, and the rest lacks a known reason. V and J calls and clone size follow that table, whereas D and trimming were derived from the DNA. The sample table lists 160,000 or so clones, under 80% of them with a count of one. Of the sample, around 4% is held by the ten largest clones.

Sequencing input: PBMCs. This receptor was obtained from a man aged 40-55 years in good health and CMV-seronegative.

The DNA is as follows: TGCGCCAGCAGCTTTCAGATCGGAGGGGGCACCTACGAGCAGTACTTC. Its amino acids are CASSFQIGGGTYEQYF. This chain joins TRBV5-1 to TRBJ2-7; possibly the D gene is TRBD1, per 7 matching bases. Via the germline V gene, CDR1 is SGHRS and CDR2 YFSETQ. Trimming at the junction amounts to 2 bases on V and 2 bases on J, and the germline ends lie 17 bases apart. Including the terminal cysteine and phenylalanine, the CDR3 comprises 16 residues. The only DNA kept is the CDR3, 48 bases in frame from the first base.